These 4 T cell receptor beta chains originate from one sample sequenced in a study of T-cell reconstitution after alpha-beta-depleted transplantation in children. Unique molecular identifiers were used in preparing the TCRbeta library. TCRdb recomputed calls from the PCR reads with MiXCR, one row per CDR3 protein. The sample yields under 450,000 distinct CDR3 sequences, about a sixth seen once. Source: PBMCs, mostly from graft donor cells, taken 360 days after TCRalphabeta/CD19-depleted stem cell transplant. These receptors originate from a boy younger than two who had a stem cell transplant for Wiskott-Aldrich syndrome, so the T cells may come from the graft donor.

This clonotype was found a few times. A much larger clone lies one base from this, so it may be a read error. The chain recombines TRBV30 with TRBJ2-5; D unresolved. This CDR3 spans 11 amino acids. V was trimmed by 0 bases and J by 4 bases, leaving 3 bases between them. Germline V gene lookup returns CDR1 GTSNPN and CDR2 SVGIG (reference sequence). CDR3 protein: CAWSVRETQYF. The CDR3 DNA reads TGTGCCTGGAGTGTACGAGAGACCCAGTACTTC.

This sequence joins TRBV7-2 and TRBJ2-3; 7 positions agree with TRBD2. The CDR3 contains 17 residues. The V gene's germline CDR1 is SGHTA and CDR2 FQGNSA. With 8 bases clipped from V and 5 bases from J, the junction kept 19 bases outside the gene matches. For the CDR3, the DNA is TGTGCCAGCTCGCCTCCGGGCGGGGGTACCCGCAGAGATACGCAGTATTTT. Encoded protein: CASSPPGGGTRRDTQYF.

This clonotype was observed at least ten times. The chain recombines TRBV12-3 or TRBV12-4 with TRBJ2-3; no firm D call. There are 11 residues in the CDR3. Trimming pared 8 bases from V and 8 bases from J, leaving 11 bases between. The CDR3 region has the DNA TGTGCCAGCCTCGGCGCAGCTACGCAGTATTTT. It is translated as CASLGAATQYF.

In this sample, this clonotype turned up many times. The rearrangement joins TRBV12-3 or TRBV12-4 to TRBJ2-7; TRBD1 matches at 8 bases. The CDR3 length is 14 residues. V shed 5 bases and J 3 bases; nucleotides not matched to a gene: 6. For the CDR3, the DNA is TGTGCCAGCAGTGTCGGGACAGGTGGCTACGAGCAGTACTTC. This translates into CASSVGTGGYEQYF.